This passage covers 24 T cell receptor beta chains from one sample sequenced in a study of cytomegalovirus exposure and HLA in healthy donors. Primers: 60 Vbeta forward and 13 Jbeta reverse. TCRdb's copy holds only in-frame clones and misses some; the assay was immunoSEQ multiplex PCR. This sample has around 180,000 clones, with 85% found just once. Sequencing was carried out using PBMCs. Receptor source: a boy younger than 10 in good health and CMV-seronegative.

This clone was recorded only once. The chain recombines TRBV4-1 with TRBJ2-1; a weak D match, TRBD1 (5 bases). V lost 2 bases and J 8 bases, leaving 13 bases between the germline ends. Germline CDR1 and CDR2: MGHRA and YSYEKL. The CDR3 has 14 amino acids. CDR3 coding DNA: TGCGCCAGCAGCCAAATACAGGCCAAAGATGAGCAGTTCTTC. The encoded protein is CASSQIQAKDEQFF.

The CDR3 is CATSRKGDFYEQFF. For the CDR3, the DNA is TGTGCCACCAGCCGTAAAGGGGACTTTTATGAGCAGTTCTTC. V and J are TRBV15 and TRBJ2-1, with D possibly TRBD2 on 6 matching bases. V lost 5 bases to trimming and J lost 8 bases, with 16 bases between them. The CDR3 length is 14 residues. Germline assignment: CDR1 LNHNV and CDR2 YYDKDF (reference sequence).

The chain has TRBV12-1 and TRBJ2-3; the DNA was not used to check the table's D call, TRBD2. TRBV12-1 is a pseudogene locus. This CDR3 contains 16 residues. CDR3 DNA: TGTGCCAGCAGCCAAGGGACTACCCAAGAGGAAGATACGCAGTATTTT. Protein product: CASSQGTTQEEDTQYF.

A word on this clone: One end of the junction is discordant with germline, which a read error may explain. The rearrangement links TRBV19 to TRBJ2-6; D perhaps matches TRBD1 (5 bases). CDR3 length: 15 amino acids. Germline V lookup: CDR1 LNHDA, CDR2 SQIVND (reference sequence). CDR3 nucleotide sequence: TGTGCCAGTAGTATCGGCAGCCAACAGGCCAATGTCCTGACTTTC. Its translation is CASSIGSQQANVLTF.

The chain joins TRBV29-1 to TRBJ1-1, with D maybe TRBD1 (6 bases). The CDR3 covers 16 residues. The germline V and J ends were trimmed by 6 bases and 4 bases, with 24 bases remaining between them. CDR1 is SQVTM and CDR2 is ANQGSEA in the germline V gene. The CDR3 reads CSVRGGGANKVTEAFF. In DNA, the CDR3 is TGCAGCGTCCGAGGGGGGGGCGCCAATAAGGTCACTGAAGCTTTCTTT.

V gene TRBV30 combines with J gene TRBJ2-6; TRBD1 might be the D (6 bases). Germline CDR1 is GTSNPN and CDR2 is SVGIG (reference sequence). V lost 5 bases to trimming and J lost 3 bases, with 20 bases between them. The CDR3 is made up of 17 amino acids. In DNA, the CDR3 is TGTGCCTGGGCTCGGGACAAGTTCTCTCGTGGGGCCAACGTCCTGACTTTC. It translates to CAWARDKFSRGANVLTF.

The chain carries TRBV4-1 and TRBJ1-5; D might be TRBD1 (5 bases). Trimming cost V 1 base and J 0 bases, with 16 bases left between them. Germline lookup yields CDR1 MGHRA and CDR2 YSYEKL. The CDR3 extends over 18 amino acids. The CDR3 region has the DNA TGCGCCAGCAGCCAAGTCGCCAGGGAGGAGGCTAGCAATCAGCCCCAGCATTTT. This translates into CASSQVAREEASNQPQHF.

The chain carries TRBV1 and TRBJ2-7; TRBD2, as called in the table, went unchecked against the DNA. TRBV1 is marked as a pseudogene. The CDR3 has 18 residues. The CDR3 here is CTSSLKLRAKRGSYEQYF. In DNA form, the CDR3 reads TGCACCAGCAGCCTTAAGTTGCGGGCTAAGCGGGGTTCCTACGAGCAGTACTTC.

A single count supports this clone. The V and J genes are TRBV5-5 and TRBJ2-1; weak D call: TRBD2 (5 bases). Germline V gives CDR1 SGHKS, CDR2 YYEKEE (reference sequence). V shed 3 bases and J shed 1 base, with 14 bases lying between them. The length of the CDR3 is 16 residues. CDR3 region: CASSSIGGSSYNEQFF. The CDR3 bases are TGTGCCAGCAGCTCTATAGGCGGGTCGTCCTACAATGAGCAGTTCTTC.

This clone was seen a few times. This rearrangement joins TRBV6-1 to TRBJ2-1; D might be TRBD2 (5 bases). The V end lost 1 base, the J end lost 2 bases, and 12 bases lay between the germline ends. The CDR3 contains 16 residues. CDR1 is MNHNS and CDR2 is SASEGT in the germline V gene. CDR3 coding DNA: TGTGCCAGCAGTGAAGAAGTGGAGGCGGCCTACAATGAGCAGTTCTTC. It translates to CASSEEVEAAYNEQFF.

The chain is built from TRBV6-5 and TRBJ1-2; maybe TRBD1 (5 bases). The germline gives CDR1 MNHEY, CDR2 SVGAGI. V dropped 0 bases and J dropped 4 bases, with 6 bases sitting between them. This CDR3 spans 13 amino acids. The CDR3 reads CASSYSGLYGYTF. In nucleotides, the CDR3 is TGTGCCAGCAGTTACTCGGGACTCTATGGCTACACCTTC.

Written as DNA, the CDR3 is TGTGCCAGCAGGTGGACAGGGGGGCAGAACAATGAGCAGTTCTTC. Translation: CASRWTGGQNNEQFF. The J gene is TRBJ2-1, the V gene TRBV27, with 10 bases matching TRBD1. V lost 6 bases, J lost 5 bases, and 7 bases stayed unmatched. The CDR3 contains 15 residues. Germline V gene lookup returns CDR1 MNHEY and CDR2 SMNVEV (reference sequence).

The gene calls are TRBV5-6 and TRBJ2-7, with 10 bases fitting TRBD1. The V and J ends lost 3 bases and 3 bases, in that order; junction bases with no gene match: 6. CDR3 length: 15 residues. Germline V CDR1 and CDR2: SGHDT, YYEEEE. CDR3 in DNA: TGTGCCAGCAGCTACCCGGGACAGGGGTACTACGAGCAGTACGTC. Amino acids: CASSYPGQGYYEQYV.

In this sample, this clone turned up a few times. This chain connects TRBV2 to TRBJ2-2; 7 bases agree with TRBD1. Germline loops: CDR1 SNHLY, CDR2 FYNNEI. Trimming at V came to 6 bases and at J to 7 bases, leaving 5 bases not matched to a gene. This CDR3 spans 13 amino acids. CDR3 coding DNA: TGTGCCAGCAGCGGGACAGAGGGCGGGGAGCTGTTTTTT. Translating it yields CASSGTEGGELFF.

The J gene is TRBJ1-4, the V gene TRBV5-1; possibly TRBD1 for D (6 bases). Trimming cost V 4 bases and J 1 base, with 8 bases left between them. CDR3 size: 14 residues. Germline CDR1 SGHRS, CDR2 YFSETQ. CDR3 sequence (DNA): TGCGCCAGCAGCCGGACAGAAACTAATGAAAAACTGTTTTTT. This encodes CASSRTETNEKLFF.

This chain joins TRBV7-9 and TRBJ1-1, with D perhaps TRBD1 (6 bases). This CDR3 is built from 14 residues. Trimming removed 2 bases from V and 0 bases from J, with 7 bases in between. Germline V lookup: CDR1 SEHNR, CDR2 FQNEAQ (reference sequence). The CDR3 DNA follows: TGTGCCAGCAGCTTACAGGGGATGAACACTGAAGCTTTCTTT. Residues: CASSLQGMNTEAFF. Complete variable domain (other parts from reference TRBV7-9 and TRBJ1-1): DTGVSQNPRHKITKRGQNVTFRCDPISEHNRLYWYRQTLGQGPEFLTYFQNEAQLEKSRLLSDRFSAERPKGSFSTLEIQRTEQGDSAMYLCASSLQGMNTEAFFGQGTRLTVV.

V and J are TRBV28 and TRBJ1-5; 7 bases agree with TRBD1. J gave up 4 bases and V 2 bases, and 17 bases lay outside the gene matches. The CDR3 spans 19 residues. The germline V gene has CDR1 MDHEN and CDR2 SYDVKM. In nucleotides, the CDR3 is TGTGCCAGCAGTTTACCCCAAACGACAGGGCGGTGGGGGAATCAGCCCCAGCATTTT. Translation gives CASSLPQTTGRWGNQPQHF.

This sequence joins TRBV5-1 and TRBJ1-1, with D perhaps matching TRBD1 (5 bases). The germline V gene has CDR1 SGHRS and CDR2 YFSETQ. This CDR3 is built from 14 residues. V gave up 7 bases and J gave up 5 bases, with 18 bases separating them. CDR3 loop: CASRDSLGSTEAFF. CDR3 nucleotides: TGCGCCAGCCGGGACTCCCTGGGTAGTACTGAAGCTTTCTTT.

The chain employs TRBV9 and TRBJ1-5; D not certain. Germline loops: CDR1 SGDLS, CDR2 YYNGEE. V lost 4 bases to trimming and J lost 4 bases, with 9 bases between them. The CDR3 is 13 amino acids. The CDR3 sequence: CASSKNGNQPQHF. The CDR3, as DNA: TGTGCCAGCAGCAAGAACGGTAATCAGCCCCAGCATTTT.

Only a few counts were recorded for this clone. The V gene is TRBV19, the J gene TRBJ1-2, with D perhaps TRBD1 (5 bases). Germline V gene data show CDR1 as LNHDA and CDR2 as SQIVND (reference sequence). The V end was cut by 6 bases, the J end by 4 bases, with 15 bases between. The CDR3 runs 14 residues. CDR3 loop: CASSRGDSLYGYTF. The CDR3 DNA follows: TGTGCCAGTAGCCGCGGGGACTCCCTCTATGGCTACACCTTC.

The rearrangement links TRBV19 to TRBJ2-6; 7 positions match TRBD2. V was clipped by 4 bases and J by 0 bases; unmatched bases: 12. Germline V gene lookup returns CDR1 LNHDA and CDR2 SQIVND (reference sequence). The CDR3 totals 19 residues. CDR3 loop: CASSTGGLRSGSGANVLTF. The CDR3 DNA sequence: TGTGCCAGTAGTACGGGGGGACTCCGATCAGGCTCTGGGGCCAACGTCCTGACTTTC. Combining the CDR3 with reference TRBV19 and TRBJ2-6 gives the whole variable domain DGGITQSPKYLFRKEGQNVTLSCEQNLNHDAMYWYRQDPGQGLRLIYYSQIVNDFQKGDIAEGYSVSREKKESFPLTVTSAQKNPTAFYLCASSTGGLRSGSGANVLTFGAGSRLTVL.

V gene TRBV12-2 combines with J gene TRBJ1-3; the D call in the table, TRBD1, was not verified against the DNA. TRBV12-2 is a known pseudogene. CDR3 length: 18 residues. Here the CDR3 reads CASRFPQGQLSSGNTIYF. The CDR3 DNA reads TGTGCAAGTCGCTTCCCCCAGGGCCAGCTTAGCTCTGGAAACACCATATATTTT.

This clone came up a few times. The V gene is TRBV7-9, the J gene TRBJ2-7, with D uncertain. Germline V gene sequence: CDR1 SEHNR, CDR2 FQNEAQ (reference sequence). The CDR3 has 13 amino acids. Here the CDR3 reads CSSSLVGSYEQYV. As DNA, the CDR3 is TGTTCCAGCAGCTTGGTGGGCTCCTACGAGCAGTACGTC.

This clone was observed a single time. The CDR3 region has the DNA TGCGCCAGCAGCCAAGGTGGGGGGAGCTCCTACGAGCAGTACTTC. Amino acids: CASSQGGGSSYEQYF. V and J are TRBV4-1 and TRBJ2-5; possible D gene TRBD2, 6 bases. Near its end, the DNA agrees better with TRBJ2-7, so the J call may be wrong. The CDR3 has 15 residues. Germline lookup yields CDR1 MGHRA and CDR2 YSYEKL.